These 9 T cell receptor beta chains were all obtained from the same sample, sequenced in a study of T cell responses to AZD1222 COVID-19 vaccine. Sequenced by immunoSEQ multiplex PCR; TCRdb stores in-frame clones only, minus some. The sample holds around 120,000 clones; over 80% are singletons and the top ten take approximately 7.9%. The sample in question was peripheral blood, obtained 28 days after the second AZD1222 dose. These receptors all come from an adult who received the AZD1222 COVID-19 vaccine.

In this sample, this clone turned up once. This chain uses TRBV29-1 with TRBJ2-3; D tentatively fits TRBD1 or TRBD2 (5 bases each). Germline V gene lookup returns CDR1 SQVTM and CDR2 ANQGSEA. The ends were cut back, 0 bases at V and 0 bases at J, with 13 bases in the middle. CDR3 length: 16 residues. In DNA, the CDR3 is TGCAGCGTTGAAGATTGGGGCGGGCCTAGCACAGATACGCAGTATTTT. This codes for CSVEDWGGPSTDTQYF.

This clone was seen a single time. This rearrangement joins TRBV6-5 to TRBJ1-1; D may be TRBD1 (6 bases). V gave up 2 bases and J gave up 3 bases, with 10 bases separating them. The CDR3 runs 14 residues. Germline assignment: CDR1 MNHEY and CDR2 SVGAGI. This chain's CDR3 is CASSYGGADTEAFF. CDR3 bases: TGTGCCAGCAGTTACGGGGGGGCAGACACTGAAGCTTTCTTT.

The J gene is TRBJ2-7, the V gene TRBV7-2; TRBD2 is a possible D gene (5 bases). The germline V and J ends were trimmed by 5 bases and 5 bases, with 10 bases remaining between them. CDR3 length: 12 residues. Germline V gene sequence: CDR1 SGHTA, CDR2 FQGNSA. Here the CDR3 reads CASSLDWNEQYF. CDR3 in DNA: TGTGCCAGCAGCCTGGACTGGAACGAGCAGTACTTC.

The rearrangement links TRBV19 to TRBJ2-2; 11 nucleotides line up with TRBD1. CDR3 length: 15 residues. Germline values: CDR1 LNHDA, CDR2 SQIVND (reference sequence). The ends lost 7 bases at V and 4 bases at J; junction bases unmatched: 5. For the CDR3, the DNA is TGTGCCAGTATTACCGGGACAGGGGGCACCGGGGAGCTGTTTTTT. Its translation is CASITGTGGTGELFF.

V is TRBV6-5 and J is TRBJ2-7; tentatively, D is TRBD1 or TRBD2 (5 bases each). Per the germline V gene, CDR1 is MNHEY and CDR2 is SVGAGI. The CDR3 extends over 15 amino acids. The ends were cut back, 5 bases at V and 2 bases at J, with 16 bases in the middle. The CDR3 loop is CASSRDGTSAYEQYF. The CDR3 nucleotides are TGTGCCAGCAGTCGCGACGGGACCTCGGCCTACGAGCAGTACTTC.

The chain combines TRBV19 with TRBJ1-3; possible D gene TRBD1, 6 bases. Germline loops: CDR1 LNHDA, CDR2 SQIVND (reference sequence). Trimming left V 8 bases short and J 0 bases short, with 11 bases between. CDR3 length: 14 residues. CDR3 coding DNA: TGTGCCAGTTGGGACACAAGCTCTGGAAACACCATATATTTT. Its translation: CASWDTSSGNTIYF.

The chain is built from TRBV10-3 and TRBJ1-5; the match to TRBD1 covers 8 bases. Germline-derived CDR1 and CDR2 are ENHRY and SYGVKD. Losses at the gene ends were 3 bases for V and 6 bases for J; bases not matched to a gene: 4. This CDR3 is built from 14 residues. The CDR3 reads CAISDGTGSQPQHF. In DNA, the CDR3 is TGTGCCATCAGTGACGGGACAGGTTCTCAGCCCCAGCATTTT.

The genes are TRBV28 and TRBJ1-5; tentatively, D is TRBD1 (5 bases). The germline V gene has CDR1 MDHEN and CDR2 SYDVKM. CDR3 length: 15 residues. Deletions cut 0 bases from V and 6 bases from J, with 12 bases between. CDR3 bases: TGTGCCAGCAGTTTATGGAACAGGCTTCTTCAGCCCCAGCATTTT. As protein: CASSLWNRLLQPQHF.

The chain couples TRBV9 to TRBJ1-1; D not resolved. Trimming removed 1 base at V and 0 bases at J, with 4 bases between. CDR3 length: 13 residues. Germline V gene data show CDR1 as SGDLS and CDR2 as YYNGEE. Here the CDR3 reads CASSVFLNTEAFF. CDR3 sequence (DNA): TGTGCCAGCAGCGTATTTCTGAACACTGAAGCTTTCTTT.